Sequencing of this T cell receptor (beta chain) was carried out in a study of immune heterogeneity within non-small cell lung tumors. The wider study: Classification of the tumors gave several squamous cell carcinomas, under eleven non-squamous carcinomas and 1 not otherwise specified. Study-wide results and limits: Some T-cell receptor beta clonotypes occurred at high frequency. These high-frequency clonotypes were largely distinct between individual patients. Site-unique high-frequency clones occurred alongside identical dominant CDR3 beta clonotypes that recurred across tumor sites within a patient.

Bulk tumor genomic DNA, roughly 600 ng per sample, was used as template. Several widely spaced biopsies per primary tumor were taken during surgery. Curative surgery was performed on patients who had untreated, newly diagnosed non-small cell lung cancer. This clonotype was counted at least ten times. Its target is not known. V shed 3 bases and J 3 bases; nucleotides not matched to a gene: 1. CDR3 length: 14 residues. Multiplex PCR amplified the TCR beta CDR3 region. Its first round ran for around 10 cycles with 32 V and 13 J primers. TCRdb called the multiplex PCR reads again in MiXCR, with one record for every CDR3 protein. The sample records 22,000 or so distinct CDR3 sequences, 27% being singletons.

The sequence was collected from a man aged 40-55 years with non-small cell lung cancer. The chain employs TRBV12-3 or TRBV12-4 and TRBJ1-1; TRBD1 agrees at 10 bases. What was sequenced was lung tumor tissue. The CDR3 sequence is CASSLGQGYTEAFF. The DNA of the CDR3 is TGTGCCAGCAGTTTGGGACAGGGGTACACTGAAGCTTTCTTT.